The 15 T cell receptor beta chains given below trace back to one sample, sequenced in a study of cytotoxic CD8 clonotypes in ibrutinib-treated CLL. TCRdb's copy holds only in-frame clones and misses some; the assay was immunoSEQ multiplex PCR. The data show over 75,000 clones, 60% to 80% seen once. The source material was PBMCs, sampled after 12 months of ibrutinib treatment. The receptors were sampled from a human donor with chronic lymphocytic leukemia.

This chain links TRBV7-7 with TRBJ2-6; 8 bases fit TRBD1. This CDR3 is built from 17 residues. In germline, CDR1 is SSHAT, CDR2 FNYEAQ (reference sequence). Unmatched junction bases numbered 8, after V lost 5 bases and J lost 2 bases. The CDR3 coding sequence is TGTGCCAGCAGCCCCTACGGACAGGGTGCTGGGGCCAACGTCCTGACTTTC. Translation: CASSPYGQGAGANVLTF.

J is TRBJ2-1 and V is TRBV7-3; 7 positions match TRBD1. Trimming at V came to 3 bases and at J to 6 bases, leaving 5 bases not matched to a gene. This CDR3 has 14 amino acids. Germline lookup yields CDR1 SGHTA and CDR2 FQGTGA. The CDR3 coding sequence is TGTGCCAGCAGCTTCGGGACAGCGGCCAATGAGCAGTTCTTC. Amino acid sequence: CASSFGTAANEQFF.

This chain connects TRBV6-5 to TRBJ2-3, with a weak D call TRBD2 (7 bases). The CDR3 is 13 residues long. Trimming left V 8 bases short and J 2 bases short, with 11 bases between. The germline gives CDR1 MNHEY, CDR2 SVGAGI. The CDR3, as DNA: TGTGCCAGCGGGGGGGCCGACACAGATACGCAGTATTTT. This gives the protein CASGGADTDTQYF.

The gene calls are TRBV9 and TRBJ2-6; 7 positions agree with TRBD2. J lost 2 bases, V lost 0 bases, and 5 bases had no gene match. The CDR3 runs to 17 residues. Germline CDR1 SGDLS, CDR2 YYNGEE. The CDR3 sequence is CASSVVEGGAGANVLTF. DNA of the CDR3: TGTGCCAGCAGCGTAGTAGAGGGAGGGGCTGGGGCCAACGTCCTGACTTTC.

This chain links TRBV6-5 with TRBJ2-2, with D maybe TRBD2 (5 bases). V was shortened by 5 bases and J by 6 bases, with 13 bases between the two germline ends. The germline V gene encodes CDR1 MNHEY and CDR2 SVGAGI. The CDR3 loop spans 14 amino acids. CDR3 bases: TGTGCCAGCAGTCGTCGGGGTTCATCCGGGGAGCTGTTTTTT. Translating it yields CASSRRGSSGELFF.

CDR3 DNA sequence: TGTGCCACCCATTCAGGGGGCATTTATGCCGGGGAGCTGTTTTTT. Its protein product is CATHSGGIYAGELFF. The V call is TRBV10-3, the J call TRBJ2-2; 8 bases map to TRBD1. With V trimmed by 10 bases and J by 6 bases, 13 bases remained unmatched. This CDR3 is 15 amino acids long. Germline assignment: CDR1 ENHRY and CDR2 SYGVKD.

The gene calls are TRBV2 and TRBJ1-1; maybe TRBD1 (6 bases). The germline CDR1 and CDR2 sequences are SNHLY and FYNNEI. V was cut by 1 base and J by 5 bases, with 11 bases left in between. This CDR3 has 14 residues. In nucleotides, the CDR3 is TGTGCCAGCAGTGAAGGCAGGGGTCGGACTGAAGCTTTCTTT. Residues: CASSEGRGRTEAFF. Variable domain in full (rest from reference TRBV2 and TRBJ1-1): EPEVTQTPSHQVTQMGQEVILRCVPISNHLYFYWYRQILGQKVEFLVSFYNNEISEKSEIFDDQFSVERPDGSNFTLKIRSTKLEDSAMYFCASSEGRGRTEAFFGQGTRLTVV.

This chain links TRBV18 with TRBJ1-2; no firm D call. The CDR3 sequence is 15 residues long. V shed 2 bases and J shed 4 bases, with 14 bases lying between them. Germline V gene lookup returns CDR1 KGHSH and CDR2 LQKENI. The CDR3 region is CASSPGLGRIYGYTF. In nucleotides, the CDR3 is TGTGCCAGCTCACCAGGTCTAGGCAGGATCTATGGCTACACCTTC.

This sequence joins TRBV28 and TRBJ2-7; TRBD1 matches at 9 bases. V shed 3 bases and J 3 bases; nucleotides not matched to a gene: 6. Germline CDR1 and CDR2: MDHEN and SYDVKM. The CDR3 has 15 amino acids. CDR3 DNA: TGTGCCAGCAGTTTGGACAGGGGTTCGTACTACGAGCAGTACTTC. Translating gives CASSLDRGSYYEQYF.

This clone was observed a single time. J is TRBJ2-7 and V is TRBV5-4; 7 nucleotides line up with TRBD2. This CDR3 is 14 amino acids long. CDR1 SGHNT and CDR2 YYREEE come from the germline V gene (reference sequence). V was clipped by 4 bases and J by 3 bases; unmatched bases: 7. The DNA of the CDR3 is TGTGCCAGCAGCCCTTACGGGAGGAACTACGAGCAGTACTTC. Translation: CASSPYGRNYEQYF.

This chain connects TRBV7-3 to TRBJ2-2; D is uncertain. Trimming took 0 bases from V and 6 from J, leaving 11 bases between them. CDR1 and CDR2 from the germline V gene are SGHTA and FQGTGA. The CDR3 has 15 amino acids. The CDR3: CASSLTPAVAGELFF. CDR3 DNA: TGTGCCAGCAGCTTAACTCCCGCAGTTGCCGGGGAGCTGTTTTTT.

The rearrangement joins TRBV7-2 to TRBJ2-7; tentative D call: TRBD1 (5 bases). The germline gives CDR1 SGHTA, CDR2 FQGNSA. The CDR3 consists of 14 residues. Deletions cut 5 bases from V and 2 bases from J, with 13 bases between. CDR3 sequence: CASSRATEAYEQYF. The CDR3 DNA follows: TGTGCCAGCAGCCGAGCGACAGAGGCCTACGAGCAGTACTTC.

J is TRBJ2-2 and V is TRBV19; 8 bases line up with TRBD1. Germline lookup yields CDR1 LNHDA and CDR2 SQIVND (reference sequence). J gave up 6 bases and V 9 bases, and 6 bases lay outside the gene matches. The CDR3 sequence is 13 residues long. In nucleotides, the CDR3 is TGTGCCAGCGCCTCACAGGGGGCCGGGGAGCTGTTTTTT. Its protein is CASASQGAGELFF.

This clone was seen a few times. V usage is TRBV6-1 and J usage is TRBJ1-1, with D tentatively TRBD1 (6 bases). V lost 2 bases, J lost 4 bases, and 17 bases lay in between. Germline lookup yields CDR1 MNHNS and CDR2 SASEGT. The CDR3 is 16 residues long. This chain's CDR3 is CASSELSRGEFTEAFF. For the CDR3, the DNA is TGTGCCAGCAGTGAACTCTCAAGGGGGGAATTCACTGAAGCTTTCTTT.

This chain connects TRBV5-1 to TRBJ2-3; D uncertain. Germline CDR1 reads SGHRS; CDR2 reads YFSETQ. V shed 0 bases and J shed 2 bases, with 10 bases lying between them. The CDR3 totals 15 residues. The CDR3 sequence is CASSLDGVITDTQYF. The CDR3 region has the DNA TGCGCCAGCAGCTTGGATGGGGTAATCACAGATACGCAGTATTTT.